This T cell receptor beta chain originates from a study of shared clonotypes between healthy human individuals. Every unsorted PBMC PCR replicate was loaded with 250 to 300 ng DNA, roughly 30,000 T cell genomes. TCRdb's copy holds only in-frame clones and misses some; the assay was immunoSEQ multiplex PCR. The sample yields roughly 490,000 clones, about three quarters seen once. V shed 6 bases and J shed 1 base, with 10 bases lying between them. This CDR3 comprises 13 residues. From germline, CDR1 is SGDLS and CDR2 YYNGEE. Sequencing was done on a sample of PBMCs. The rearrangement uses TRBV9 and TRBJ1-1, with D unclear. This clonotype was sampled from a woman aged 35 to 49 in good health. Some clones in this sample may be carry-over from other donors' samples. CDR3 sequence (DNA): TGTGCCAGCAACTCCCTGACGAACACTGAAGCTTTCTTT. Translation: CASNSLTNTEAFF.